This is a list of T cell receptor beta chains from one sample in a study of cytomegalovirus exposure and HLA in healthy donors. Clones were read by immunoSEQ multiplex PCR, and TCRdb kept only the in-frame ones, dropping some. Across 93,000 or so clones, the top ten clones capture approximately 3.7% of the sample. The sample comprised PBMCs. The source of these receptors is a man in his forties in good health and CMV-seronegative. Each CDR3 is given with its conserved first and last residue. A D gene is named only where the DNA matches it firmly.

TRBJ1-1	TRBV6-6	-	14	TGTGCCACCTCGATAAAAGCGACAGGCTCATCAGCTTTCTTT	CATSIKATGSSAFF
TRBJ2-1	TRBV11-2	TRBD2	14	TGTGCCAGCAGCCCGTTGGGGGGAGGGCTTGAGCAGTTCTTC	CASSPLGGGLEQFF
TRBJ2-7	TRBV2	-	13	TGTGCCAGCAGTGAATTAAGAGGGAACGAGCAGTACTTC	CASSELRGNEQYF
TRBJ1-1	TRBV27	TRBD1	15	TGTGCCAGCAGTGTCAACAGGGGCTCAGACACTGAAGCTTTCTTT	CASSVNRGSDTEAFF
TRBJ1-4	TRBV6-6	-	14	TGTGCCAGCAGTTACTTTCAGGGAGGTGAAAAACTGTTTTTT	CASSYFQGGEKLFF
TRBJ2-3	TRBV9	-	14	TGTGCCAGCAGCGGGACAGTAAGCACAGATACGCAGTATTTT	CASSGTVSTDTQYF
TRBJ2-7	TRBV29-1	-	13	TGCAGCGCCAGGACTGATTCAACCTACGAGCAGTACTTC	CSARTDSTYEQYF
TRBJ1-5	TRBV6-1	-	14	TGTGCCAGCACCCCAGGCCATAGCAATCAGCCCCAGCATTTT	CASTPGHSNQPQHF
TRBJ2-2	TRBV7-2	TRBD1	16	TGTGCCAGCAGCTCACAGAGGGACAGGGGGACCGGGGAGCTGTTTTTT	CASSSQRDRGTGELFF
TRBJ2-5	TRBV28	-	11	TGTGCCAGCACTTACCGGGAGACCCAGTACTTC	CASTYRETQYF
TRBJ1-3	TRBV21-1	-	19	TGTGCCAGCAGCAAGGTTGACAGGGGGCAGCCAAACTCTGGAAACACCATATATTTT	CASSKVDRGQPNSGNTIYF
TRBJ1-4	TRBV2	-	14	TGTGCCAGCAGTGAGGGGCGGCTTAATGAAAAACTGTTTTTT	CASSEGRLNEKLFF
TRBJ2-7	TRBV6-5	-	15	TGTGCCAGCAGTTACTCAGGGAGTAGCCCCTACGAGCAGTACTTC	CASSYSGSSPYEQYF
TRBJ1-1	TRBV28	-	14	TGTGCCAGCAGTTTAACGAGGAGCAGATCTGAAGCTTTCTTT	CASSLTRSRSEAFF
TRBJ2-5	TRBV7-9	TRBD1	15	TGTGCCAGCCGCCCATGGGGGACAGGGCAAGAGACCCAGTACTTC	CASRPWGTGQETQYF
TRBJ2-2	TRBV7-2	TRBD2	16	TGTGCCAGCAGCCGTTGGACTAGCGGGAACACCGGGGAGCTGTTTTTT	CASSRWTSGNTGELFF
TRBJ2-3	TRBV5-1	-	13	TGCGCCAGCAGCTTGGAAATGCGGGATACGCAGTATTTT	CASSLEMRDTQYF
TRBJ2-1	TRBV29-1	TRBD2	13	TGCAGCGTCGCCGGGACTAGTATGAATGAGCAGTTCTTC	CSVAGTSMNEQFF
TRBJ2-1	TRBV7-2	-	15	TGTGCCAGCAGCTTAGATGGACTTGGGCAGAATGAGCAGTTCTTC	CASSLDGLGQNEQFF
TRBJ1-5	TRBV19	TRBD1	14	TGTGCCAGCCGACAGGGGCAGGGCAATCAGCCCCAGCATTTT	CASRQGQGNQPQHF
TRBJ2-3	TRBV19	-	15	TGTGCCAGTAGTCCCGGGACACTAAGCACAGATACGCAGTATTTT	CASSPGTLSTDTQYF
TRBJ2-5	TRBV5-8	-	15	TGTGCCAGCAGCTTGGGGGGGCAGTCAGGGGAGACCCAGTACTTC	CASSLGGQSGETQYF
TRBJ1-2	TRBV5-1	-	13	TGCGCCAGCAGCCCTACTACAGGGAATGGCTACACCTTC	CASSPTTGNGYTF
TRBJ2-7	TRBV10-2	TRBD2	16	TGCGCCAGCAGCTCACTAGCGGGGGGGCCTCAGTACGAGCAGTACTTC	CASSSLAGGPQYEQYF
TRBJ2-1	TRBV2	-	14	TGTGCCAGCAGTGAGGTAGCAGCCTACAATGAGCAGTTCTTC	CASSEVAAYNEQFF
TRBJ2-7	TRBV19	TRBD1	13	TGTGCCAGTAGAGGGACAGGGGCAAACGAGCAGTACTTC	CASRGTGANEQYF
TRBJ2-5	TRBV9	TRBD2	16	TGTGCCAGCAGCGTAGGGGGGGGTATGGGGCAAGAGACCCAGTACTTC	CASSVGGGMGQETQYF
TRBJ2-7	TRBV29-1	TRBD1	13	TGCAGCGTTGAAATGGCAGGGGGCTACGAGCAGTACTTC	CSVEMAGGYEQYF
TRBJ2-2	TRBV29-1	TRBD1	15	TGCAGCGGTGCTCCCGGGACAGTAAACACCGGGGAGCTGTTTTTT	CSGAPGTVNTGELFF
TRBJ2-5	TRBV28	TRBD1	15	TGTGCCAGCAGTTTACGGACAGGGTCCGGGGAGACCCAGTACTTC	CASSLRTGSGETQYF
TRBJ2-1	TRBV19	TRBD2	13	TGTCCCACGCTGGGAGGGATAGGTAATGAGCAGTTCTTC	CPTLGGIGNEQFF
TRBJ2-1	TRBV7-6	-	12	TGTGCCAGCAGCTTATCGCGTGAGGAGCAGTTCTTC	CASSLSREEQFF
TRBJ2-7	TRBV5-1	TRBD2	17	TGCGCCAGCAGCTGGGGACTAGCGGGGGCCCAATCCGACGAGCAGTACTTC	CASSWGLAGAQSDEQYF